This T cell receptor (beta chain) was recorded in a study of shared clonotypes between healthy human individuals. The table lists this clone with a few counts. What it binds is not known. Notes on the study in general: Non-shared clonotypes had lower generation probabilities than those shared by all four donors. Rarefaction curves obtained for sorted subsets showed sequencing incomplete despite large depth.

Trimming cost V 4 bases and J 11 bases, with 11 bases left between them. CDR1 is GTSNPN, CDR2 SVGIG, per germline (reference sequence). The length of the CDR3 is 10 residues. Sequenced by immunoSEQ multiplex PCR; TCRdb stores in-frame clones only, minus some. This table has some 690,000 clones, 90% appearing once. The donors, healthy adults who were HIV-negative, had experienced no recent acute infections or vaccinations. Sequenced input: memory CD8+ T cells from PBMCs. The subset was: CD45RO+ cells pooled with CCR7-negative TemRA cells. The chain recombines TRBV30 with TRBJ1-1; D may be TRBD1 (5 bases). The origin of this receptor is a man aged 18 to 30 in good health. Some clones in this sample may be carry-over from other donors' samples. In DNA form, the CDR3 reads TGTGCCTGGATGGGACGGTGGGCTTTCTTT. It codes for CAWMGRWAFF.